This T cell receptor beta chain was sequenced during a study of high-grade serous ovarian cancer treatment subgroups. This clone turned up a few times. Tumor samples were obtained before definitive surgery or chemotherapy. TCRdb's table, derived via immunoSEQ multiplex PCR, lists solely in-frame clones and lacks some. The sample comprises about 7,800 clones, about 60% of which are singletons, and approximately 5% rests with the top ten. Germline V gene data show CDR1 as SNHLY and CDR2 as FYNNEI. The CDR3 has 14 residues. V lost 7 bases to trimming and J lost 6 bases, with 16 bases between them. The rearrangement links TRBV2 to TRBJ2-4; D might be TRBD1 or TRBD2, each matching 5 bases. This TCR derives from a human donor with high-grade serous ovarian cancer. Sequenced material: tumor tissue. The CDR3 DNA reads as TGTGCCAGCAAGCCGAGGGGTGTTTTAAACATTCAGTACTTC. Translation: CASKPRGVLNIQYF.